This T cell receptor beta chain was obtained from a study of human T cells and chemical hapten exposure. The time point is: pre-sensitization, week 0. Treatment meaning: therapeutic diphenylcyclopropenone sensitization with weekly scalp DPC. One entry per CDR3 protein results from TCRdb running MiXCR on the RACE reads. The table lists about 98,000 distinct CDR3 sequences, 10% to 13% of them singletons. The germline V and J ends were trimmed by 0 bases and 3 bases, with 17 bases remaining between them. The CDR3 spans 17 residues. Germline V CDR1 and CDR2: SGHAT, FQDESV (reference sequence). The chain joins TRBV11-1 to TRBJ1-1, with D unresolved. Specimen: whole blood, collected in connection with sensitization to the hapten diphenylcyclopropenone (DPC). This clonotype was sampled from a woman aged 60-75 years with alopecia areata. Some clones in this sample may be carry-over from other donors' samples. The CDR3 DNA reads as TGTGCCAGCAGCTTAGCCCGGGGAGGCCGCCTGGACACTGAAGCTTTCTTT. The encoded protein is CASSLARGGRLDTEAFF.